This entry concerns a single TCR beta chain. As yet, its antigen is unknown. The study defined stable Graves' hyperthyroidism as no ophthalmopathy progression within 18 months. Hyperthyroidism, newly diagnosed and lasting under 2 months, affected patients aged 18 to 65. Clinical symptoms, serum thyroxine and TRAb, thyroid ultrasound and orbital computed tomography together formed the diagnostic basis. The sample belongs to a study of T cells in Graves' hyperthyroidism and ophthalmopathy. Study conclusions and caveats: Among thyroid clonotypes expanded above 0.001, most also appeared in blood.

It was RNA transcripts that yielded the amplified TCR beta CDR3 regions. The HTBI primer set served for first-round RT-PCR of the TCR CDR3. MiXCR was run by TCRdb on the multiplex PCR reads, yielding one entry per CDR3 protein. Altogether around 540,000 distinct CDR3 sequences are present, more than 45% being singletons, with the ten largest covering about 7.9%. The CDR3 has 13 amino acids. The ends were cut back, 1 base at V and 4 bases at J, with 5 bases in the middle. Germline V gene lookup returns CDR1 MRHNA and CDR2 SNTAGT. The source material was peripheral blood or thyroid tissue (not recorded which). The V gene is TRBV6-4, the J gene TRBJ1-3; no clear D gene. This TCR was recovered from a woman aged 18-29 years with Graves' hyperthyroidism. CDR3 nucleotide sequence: TGTGCCAGCAGTGACTGGCAGGGAAACACCATATATTTT. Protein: CASSDWQGNTIYF.